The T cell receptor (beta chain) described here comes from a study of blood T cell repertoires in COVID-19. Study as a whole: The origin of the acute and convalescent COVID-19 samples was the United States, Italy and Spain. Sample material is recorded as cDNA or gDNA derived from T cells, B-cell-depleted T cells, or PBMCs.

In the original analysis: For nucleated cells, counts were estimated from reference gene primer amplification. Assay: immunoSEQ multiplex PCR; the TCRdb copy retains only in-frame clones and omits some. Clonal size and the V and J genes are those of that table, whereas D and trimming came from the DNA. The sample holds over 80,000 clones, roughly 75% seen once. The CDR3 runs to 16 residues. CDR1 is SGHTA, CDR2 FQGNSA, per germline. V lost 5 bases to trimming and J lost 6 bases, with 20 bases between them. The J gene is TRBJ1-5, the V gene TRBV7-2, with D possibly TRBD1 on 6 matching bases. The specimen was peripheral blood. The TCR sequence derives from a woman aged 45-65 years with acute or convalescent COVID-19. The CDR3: CASSTTLQGSGQPQHF. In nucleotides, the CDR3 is TGTGCCAGCAGCACTACTCTACAGGGTTCTGGTCAGCCCCAGCATTTT.